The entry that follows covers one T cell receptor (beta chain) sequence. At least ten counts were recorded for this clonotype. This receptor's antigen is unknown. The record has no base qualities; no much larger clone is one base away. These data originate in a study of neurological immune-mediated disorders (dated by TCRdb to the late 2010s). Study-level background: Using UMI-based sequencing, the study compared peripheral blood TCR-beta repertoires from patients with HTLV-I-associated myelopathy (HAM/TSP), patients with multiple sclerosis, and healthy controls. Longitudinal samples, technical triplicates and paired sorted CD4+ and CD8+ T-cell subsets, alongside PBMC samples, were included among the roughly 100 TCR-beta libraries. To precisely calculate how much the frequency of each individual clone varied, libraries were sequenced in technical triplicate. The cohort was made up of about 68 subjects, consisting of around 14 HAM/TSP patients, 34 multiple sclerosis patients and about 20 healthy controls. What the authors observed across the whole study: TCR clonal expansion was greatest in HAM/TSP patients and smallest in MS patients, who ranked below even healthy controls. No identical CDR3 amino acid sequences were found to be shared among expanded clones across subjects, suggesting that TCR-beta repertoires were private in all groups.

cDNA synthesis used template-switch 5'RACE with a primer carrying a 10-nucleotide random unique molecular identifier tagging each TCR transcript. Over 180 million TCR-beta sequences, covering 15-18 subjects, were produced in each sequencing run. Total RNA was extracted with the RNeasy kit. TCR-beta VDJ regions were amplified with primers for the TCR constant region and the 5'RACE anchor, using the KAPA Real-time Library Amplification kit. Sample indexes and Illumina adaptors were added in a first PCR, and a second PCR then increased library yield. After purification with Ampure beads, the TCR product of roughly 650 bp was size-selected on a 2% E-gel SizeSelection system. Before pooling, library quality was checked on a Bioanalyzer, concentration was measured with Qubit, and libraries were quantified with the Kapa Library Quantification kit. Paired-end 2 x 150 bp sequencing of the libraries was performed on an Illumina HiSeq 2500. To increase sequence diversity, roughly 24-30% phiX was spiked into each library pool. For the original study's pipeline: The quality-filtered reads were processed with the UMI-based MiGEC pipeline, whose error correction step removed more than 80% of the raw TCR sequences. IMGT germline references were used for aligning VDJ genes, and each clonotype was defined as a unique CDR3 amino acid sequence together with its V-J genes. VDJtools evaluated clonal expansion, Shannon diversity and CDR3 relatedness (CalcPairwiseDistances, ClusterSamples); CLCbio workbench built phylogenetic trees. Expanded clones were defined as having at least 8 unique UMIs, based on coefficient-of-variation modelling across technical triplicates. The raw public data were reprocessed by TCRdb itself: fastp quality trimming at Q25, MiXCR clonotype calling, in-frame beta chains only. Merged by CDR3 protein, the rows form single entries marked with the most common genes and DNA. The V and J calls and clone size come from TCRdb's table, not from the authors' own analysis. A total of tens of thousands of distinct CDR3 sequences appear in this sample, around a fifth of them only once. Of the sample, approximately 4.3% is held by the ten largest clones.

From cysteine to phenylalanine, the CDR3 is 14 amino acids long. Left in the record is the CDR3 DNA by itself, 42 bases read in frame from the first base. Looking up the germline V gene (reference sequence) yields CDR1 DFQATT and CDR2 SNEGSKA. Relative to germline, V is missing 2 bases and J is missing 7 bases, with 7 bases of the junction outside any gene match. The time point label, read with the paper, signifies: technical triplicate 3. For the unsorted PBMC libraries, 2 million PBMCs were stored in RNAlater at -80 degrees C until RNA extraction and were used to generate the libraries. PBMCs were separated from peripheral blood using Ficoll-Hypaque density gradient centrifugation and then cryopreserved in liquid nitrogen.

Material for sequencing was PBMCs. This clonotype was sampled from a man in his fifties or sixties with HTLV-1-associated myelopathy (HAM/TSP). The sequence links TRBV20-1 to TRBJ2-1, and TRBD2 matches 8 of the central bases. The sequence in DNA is TGCAGTGCTAGACCTCTAGCGGGCAAAAATGAGCAGTTCTTC. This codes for CSARPLAGKNEQFF.